These 29 T cell receptor beta chains share one sample of origin, sequenced in a study of T cells after yellow fever vaccination. TCRdb used MiXCR to reprocess the 5' RACE reads, holding one entry per CDR3 protein. The profile shows 170,000 or so distinct CDR3 sequences, roughly 6.2% of them singletons. The source material was CD4+ T cells sorted from PBMCs, sampled on the day of the first yellow fever vaccination. These receptor sequences come from a man younger than 30 who received the YFV17D yellow fever vaccine.

This clonotype came up many times. The chain employs TRBV20-1 and TRBJ1-4; no reliable D call. The V gene lost 6 bases and the J gene lost 6 bases, with 17 bases spanning the gap. CDR3 length: 14 amino acids. The germline CDR1 and CDR2 sequences are DFQATT and SNEGSKA (reference sequence). CDR3 sequence reads: CSALSRQKDEKLFF. DNA of the CDR3: TGCAGTGCCCTCAGCCGGCAGAAAGATGAAAAACTGTTTTTT.

The gene calls are TRBV5-1 and TRBJ2-1; 8 bases match TRBD2. This CDR3 spans 15 amino acids. From germline, CDR1 is SGHRS and CDR2 YFSETQ. The V gene end was trimmed by 6 bases and the J gene end by 9 bases; junction bases not matched to a gene: 14. This CDR3 is CASTPITSGPGEQFF. In DNA, the CDR3 is TGCGCCAGCACCCCAATTACTAGCGGCCCCGGTGAGCAGTTCTTC.

This clonotype was seen many times. V and J are TRBV5-1 and TRBJ1-2, with no clear D. The CDR3 is made up of 13 amino acids. Germline lookup yields CDR1 SGHRS and CDR2 YFSETQ. The V end lost 2 bases, the J end lost 3 bases, and 8 bases lay between the germline ends. The CDR3 nucleotides are TGCGCCAGCAGCTTTTCAGAAGACTATGGCTACACCTTC. Protein product: CASSFSEDYGYTF.

The chain recombines TRBV20-1 with TRBJ1-5; 7 nucleotides line up with TRBD1. Germline CDR1 is DFQATT and CDR2 is SNEGSKA (reference sequence). The CDR3 extends over 16 amino acids. Trimming took 4 bases from V and 0 from J; bases not matched to a gene: 9. In DNA, the CDR3 is TGCAGTGCTAAGGGGACAGCGGGCTATAGCAATCAGCCCCAGCATTTT. Amino acid sequence: CSAKGTAGYSNQPQHF.

This clonotype was counted many times. The rearrangement joins TRBV7-2 to TRBJ1-1; 8 nucleotides match TRBD1. This CDR3 has 15 amino acids. Per the germline V gene, CDR1 is SGHTA and CDR2 is FQGNSA. The J segment lost 4 bases and the V segment lost 1 base, leaving 5 bases of the junction unmatched. DNA for the CDR3: TGTGCCAGCAGCTTAGGACAGGGGCAGATCACTGAAGCTTTCTTT. Translating gives CASSLGQGQITEAFF.

This clonotype has just a few counts. The chain combines TRBV18 with TRBJ1-1, with D uncertain. Germline V CDR1 and CDR2: KGHSH, LQKENI. V was pared by 4 bases and J by 6 bases, with 9 bases between. There are 12 residues in the CDR3. The CDR3 is CASSLQRAEAFF. Written as DNA, the CDR3 is TGTGCCAGCTCACTCCAAAGGGCTGAAGCTTTCTTT. Combining the CDR3 with reference TRBV18 and TRBJ1-1 gives the whole variable domain NAGVMQNPRHLVRRRGQEARLRCSPMKGHSHVYWYRQLPEEGLKFMVYLQKENIIDESGMPKERFSAEFPKEGPSILRIQQVVRGDSAAYFCASSLQRAEAFFGQGTRLTVV.

There are a few counts of this clonotype. The genes are TRBV4-3 and TRBJ2-3, with D possibly matching TRBD2 (5 bases). Trimming removed 0 bases at V and 0 bases at J, with 16 bases between. Germline values: CDR1 LGHNA, CDR2 YSLEER. This CDR3 spans 18 amino acids. The CDR3 nucleotides are TGCGCCAGCAGCCAAGAGCGGGCTGTGCACCCAAGCACAGATACGCAGTATTTT. It translates to CASSQERAVHPSTDTQYF.

This clonotype was recorded a few times. V usage is TRBV5-1 and J usage is TRBJ1-2; D not certain. Deletions cut 4 bases from V and 7 bases from J, with 14 bases between. The length of the CDR3 is 13 residues. Germline-derived CDR1 and CDR2 are SGHRS and YFSETQ. CDR3: CASSPIGKSGYTF. In DNA form, the CDR3 reads TGCGCCAGCAGCCCAATCGGTAAAAGTGGCTACACCTTC.

This clonotype was counted at least ten times. This chain uses TRBV5-1 with TRBJ2-7; D not certain. V was trimmed by 2 bases and J by 4 bases, leaving 7 bases between them. Germline lookup yields CDR1 SGHRS and CDR2 YFSETQ. The CDR3 has 12 residues. In DNA form, the CDR3 reads TGCGCCAGCAGCTTTGGCCGATACGAGCAGTACGTC. It yields the protein CASSFGRYEQYV.

This clonotype was counted only a few times. This chain uses TRBV3-1 with TRBJ1-1, with TRBD1 matching 9 bases. This CDR3 spans 16 amino acids. J gave up 0 bases and V 5 bases, and 7 bases lay outside the gene matches. Germline CDR1 and CDR2: LGHDT and YNNKEL (reference sequence). Here the CDR3 DNA reads TGTGCCAGCAGCTCTCGAACAGGGGGCCTGAACACTGAAGCTTTCTTT. Residues: CASSSRTGGLNTEAFF. The full variable domain, with the rest looked up from reference TRBV3-1 and TRBJ1-1, is DTAVSQTPKYLVTQMGNDKSIKCEQNLGHDTMYWYKQDSKKFLKIMFSYNNKELIINETVPNRFSPKSPDKAHLNLHINSLELGDSAVYFCASSSRTGGLNTEAFFGQGTRLTVV.

This clonotype was found many times. The chain recombines TRBV4-1 with TRBJ2-3; D possibly corresponds to TRBD2 (7 bases). V was pared by 1 base and J by 6 bases, with 14 bases between. The CDR3 runs 15 residues. The germline V gene encodes CDR1 MGHRA and CDR2 YSYEKL. The CDR3 DNA reads TGCGCCAGCAGCCAAGGGGACGGGGGGCGGGATACGCAGTATTTT. Its translation is CASSQGDGGRDTQYF.

Ten or more counts support this clonotype. The chain is built from TRBV14 and TRBJ2-1; D unclear. With 5 bases removed from V and 0 bases from J, the gap between germline ends came to 5 bases. The CDR3 runs to 13 residues. CDR1 and CDR2 from the germline V gene are SGHDN and FVKESK. CDR3 sequence reads: CASSGFSYNEQFF. The CDR3 coding sequence is TGTGCCAGCAGCGGGTTCTCCTACAATGAGCAGTTCTTC. Filled out from reference TRBV14 and TRBJ2-1, the complete variable domain reads EAGVTQFPSHSVIEKGQTVTLRCDPISGHDNLYWYRRVMGKEIKFLLHFVKESKQDESGMPNNRFLAERTGGTYSTLKVQPAELEDSGVYFCASSGFSYNEQFFGPGTRLTVL.

This clonotype was observed at least ten times. The chain has TRBV12-5 and TRBJ2-1; a possible D gene is TRBD2 (5 bases). The CDR3 is 12 amino acids. Per the germline V gene, CDR1 is LGHNT and CDR2 is FRNRAP. Trimming took off 0 bases at V and 15 bases at J, with 12 bases between the two ends. This CDR3 reads CASGLVRDRGFF. For the CDR3, the DNA is TGTGCTAGTGGTTTGGTACGGGATCGAGGGTTCTTC.

The CDR3 protein is CASSGQGNEPQHF. CDR3 nucleotides: TGTGCCAGCTCAGGACAGGGAAATGAGCCCCAGCATTTT. The rearrangement links TRBV18 to TRBJ1-5; 8 nucleotides match TRBD1. There are 13 residues in the CDR3. J lost 8 bases, V lost 5 bases, and 5 bases had no gene match. Per germline, CDR1 KGHSH and CDR2 LQKENI.

In this sample, this clonotype turned up a few times. This chain uses TRBV28 with TRBJ1-6; D is possibly TRBD1 (5 bases). Germline V gene sequence: CDR1 MDHEN, CDR2 SYDVKM. This CDR3 region has 17 residues. The V end lost 1 base, the J end lost 9 bases, and 19 bases lay between the germline ends. In nucleotides, the CDR3 is TGTGCCAGCAGTTTATTAGACTGGGAGGGGAACATTTCACCCCTCCACTTT. This translates into CASSLLDWEGNISPLHF.

This clonotype turned up a few times. V usage is TRBV6-1 and J usage is TRBJ2-2; no firm D call. V lost 1 base, J lost 2 bases, and 2 bases lay in between. The CDR3 loop spans 13 amino acids. Per germline, CDR1 MNHNS and CDR2 SASEGT. The CDR3 spells CASSEVNTGELFF. CDR3 nucleotides: TGTGCCAGCAGTGAAGTAAACACCGGGGAGCTGTTTTTT.

The gene calls are TRBV4-1 and TRBJ1-2; no firm D call. Germline CDR1 reads MGHRA; CDR2 reads YSYEKL. Trimming took off 2 bases at V and 2 bases at J, with 15 bases between the two ends. This CDR3 region has 16 residues. The CDR3 region is CASSQRTSGGNYGYTF. The DNA for the CDR3 is TGCGCCAGCAGCCAAAGGACGTCCGGCGGGAACTATGGCTACACCTTC.

A few counts support this clonotype. V usage is TRBV29-1 and J usage is TRBJ2-3, with 9 nucleotides matching TRBD2. With V trimmed by 8 bases and J by 0 bases, 15 bases remained unmatched. Germline CDR1 SQVTM, CDR2 ANQGSEA. The CDR3 has 17 amino acids. Written as DNA, the CDR3 is TGCAGCTCTCAAGGTAGCGGGGGCTACCTTAGCACAGATACGCAGTATTTT. Translating it yields CSSQGSGGYLSTDTQYF.

This clonotype was recorded a few times. This chain links TRBV5-1 with TRBJ1-1, with a tentative D call TRBD1 (6 bases). V lost 0 bases to trimming and J lost 4 bases, with 13 bases between them. The CDR3 consists of 15 residues. From germline, CDR1 is SGHRS and CDR2 YFSETQ. CDR3 protein: CASSLALGGGTEAFF. The CDR3 nucleotides are TGCGCCAGCAGCTTGGCCCTCGGGGGCGGCACTGAAGCTTTCTTT.

The sample holds many counts of this clonotype. CDR3: CASSVTSGWGDTEAFF. The CDR3 DNA reads TGTGCCAGCAGCGTTACATCGGGTTGGGGGGACACTGAAGCTTTCTTT. This sequence joins TRBV5-5 and TRBJ1-1; weak D call: TRBD1 (5 bases). V shed 4 bases and J shed 3 bases, with 19 bases lying between them. Germline V gene data show CDR1 as SGHKS and CDR2 as YYEKEE (reference sequence). The CDR3 has 16 amino acids.

This chain joins TRBV6-1 and TRBJ1-5, with 7 bases fitting TRBD1. The germline gives CDR1 MNHNS, CDR2 SASEGT. The V segment lost 4 bases and the J segment 5 bases; nucleotides outside the gene matches: 8. The CDR3 length is 15 residues. The chain's CDR3 is CASSGLTGLDQPQHF. CDR3 bases: TGTGCCAGCAGTGGATTGACAGGGTTGGATCAGCCCCAGCATTTT.

This clonotype came up many times. This chain connects TRBV9 to TRBJ2-1; D is ambiguous. Germline V CDR1 and CDR2: SGDLS, YYNGEE. Deletions cut 0 bases from V and 4 bases from J, with 17 bases between. This CDR3 comprises 17 residues. This chain's CDR3 is CASSVEEALPIYNEQFF. CDR3 in DNA: TGTGCCAGCAGCGTAGAAGAGGCCCTGCCGATATACAATGAGCAGTTCTTC.

About this clonotype: A much larger clone sits a single nucleotide away, making a read error possible. The chain recombines TRBV11-2 with TRBJ2-1; D assignment may be TRBD1 or TRBD2 (5 bases each). V lost 6 bases, J lost 8 bases, and 14 bases lay in between. This CDR3 has 13 amino acids. Germline V lookup: CDR1 SGHAT, CDR2 FQNNGV. The CDR3 coding sequence is TGTGCCAGCAGGTCCAACCAGGGAGATGAGCAGTTCTTC. This translates into CASRSNQGDEQFF.

This clonotype has at least ten counts. The chain uses TRBV20-1 and TRBJ2-1; D might be TRBD2 (5 bases). Trimming removed 1 base from V and 4 bases from J, with 11 bases in between. This CDR3 spans 14 amino acids. In germline, CDR1 is DFQATT, CDR2 SNEGSKA (reference sequence). Here the CDR3 DNA reads TGCAGTGCTAGAGTTCTAGCCCGTTACAATGAGCAGTTCTTC. It specifies CSARVLARYNEQFF.

As DNA, the CDR3 is TGTGCCACCAGCGACCCCAGGGGGACTCAGCCCCAGCATTTT. Encoded protein: CATSDPRGTQPQHF. The V call is TRBV15, the J call TRBJ1-5; 7 bases line up with TRBD1. Germline values: CDR1 LNHNV, CDR2 YYDKDF (reference sequence). V shed 5 bases and J 6 bases; nucleotides not matched to a gene: 7. The CDR3 length is 14 residues.

This clonotype was counted between two and nine times. This chain connects TRBV30 to TRBJ2-3; a weak D match, TRBD2 (5 bases). The V gene lost 3 bases and the J gene lost 2 bases, with 12 bases spanning the gap. This CDR3 has 14 residues. Germline CDR1 and CDR2: GTSNPN and SVGIG (reference sequence). CDR3 protein: CAWRRRGATDTQYF. The CDR3 DNA is TGTGCCTGGAGACGACGGGGAGCCACAGATACGCAGTATTTT.

This clonotype has just a few counts. The gene calls are TRBV12-3 or TRBV12-4 and TRBJ2-4, with 7 bases that match TRBD2. The CDR3 has 15 amino acids. The trim removed 4 bases at V and 2 bases at J, leaving 5 bases unmatched. The CDR3 reads CASSSMTSTKNIQYF. In DNA form, the CDR3 reads TGTGCCAGCAGTTCTATGACTAGCACCAAAAACATTCAGTACTTC.

This clonotype showed up many times. The chain is built from TRBV20-1 and TRBJ2-3, with D perhaps TRBD2 (5 bases). V was shortened by 1 base and J by 0 bases, with 11 bases between the two germline ends. CDR3 length: 15 residues. Germline V gives CDR1 DFQATT, CDR2 SNEGSKA (reference sequence). For the CDR3, the DNA is TGCAGTGCTAGAGTAGTCAGGAGGAGCACAGATACGCAGTATTTT. Protein: CSARVVRRSTDTQYF.

This clonotype was counted ten times or more. V usage is TRBV9 and J usage is TRBJ2-5; D ambiguous. The CDR3 extends over 14 amino acids. CDR1 and CDR2 (germline): SGDLS, YYNGEE. The ends were cut back, 0 bases at V and 7 bases at J, with 13 bases in the middle. Written as DNA, the CDR3 is TGTGCCAGCAGCGTAGCTCCAACCTCCGGGACCCAGTACTTC. Translation gives CASSVAPTSGTQYF.